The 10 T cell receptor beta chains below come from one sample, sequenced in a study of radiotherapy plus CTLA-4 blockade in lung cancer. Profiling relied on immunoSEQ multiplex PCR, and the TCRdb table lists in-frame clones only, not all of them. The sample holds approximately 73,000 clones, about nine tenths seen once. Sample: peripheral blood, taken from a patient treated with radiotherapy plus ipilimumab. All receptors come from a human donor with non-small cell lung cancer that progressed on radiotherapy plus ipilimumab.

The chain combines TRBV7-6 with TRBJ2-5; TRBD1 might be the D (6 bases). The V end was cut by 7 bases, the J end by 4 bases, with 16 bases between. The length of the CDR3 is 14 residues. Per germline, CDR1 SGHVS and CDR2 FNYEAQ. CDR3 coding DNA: TGTGCCAGCAAACTACAGGGTGGGTCAGAGACCCAGTACTTC. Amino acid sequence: CASKLQGGSETQYF.

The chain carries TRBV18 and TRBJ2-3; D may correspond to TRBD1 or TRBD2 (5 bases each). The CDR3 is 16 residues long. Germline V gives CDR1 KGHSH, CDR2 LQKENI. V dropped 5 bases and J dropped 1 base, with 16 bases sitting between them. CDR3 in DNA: TGTGCCAGCTCATCTTTCGGGGCTACCGGCACAGATACGCAGTATTTT. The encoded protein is CASSSFGATGTDTQYF.

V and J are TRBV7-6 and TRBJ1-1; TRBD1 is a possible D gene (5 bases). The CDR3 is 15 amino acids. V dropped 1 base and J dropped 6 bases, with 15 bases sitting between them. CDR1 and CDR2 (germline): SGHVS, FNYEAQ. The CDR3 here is CASSLVRGGFAEAFF. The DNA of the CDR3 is TGTGCCAGCAGCTTAGTTCGGGGGGGGTTCGCTGAAGCTTTCTTT.

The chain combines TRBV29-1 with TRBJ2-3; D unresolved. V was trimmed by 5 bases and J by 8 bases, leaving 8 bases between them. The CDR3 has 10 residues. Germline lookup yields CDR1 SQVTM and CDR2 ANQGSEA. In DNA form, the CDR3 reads TGCAGCGTTACGACCGGTACGCAGTATTTT. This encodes CSVTTGTQYF.

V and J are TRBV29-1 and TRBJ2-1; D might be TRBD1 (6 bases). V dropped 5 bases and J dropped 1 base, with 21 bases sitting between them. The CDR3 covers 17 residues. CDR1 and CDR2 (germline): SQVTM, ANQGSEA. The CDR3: CSVPRHDRLRSYNEQFF. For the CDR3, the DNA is TGCAGCGTTCCGAGGCATGACAGGCTCCGATCCTACAATGAGCAGTTCTTC.

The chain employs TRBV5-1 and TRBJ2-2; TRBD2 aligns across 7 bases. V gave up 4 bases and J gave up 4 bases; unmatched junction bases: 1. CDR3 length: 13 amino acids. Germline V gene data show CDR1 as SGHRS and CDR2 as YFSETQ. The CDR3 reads CASSLAATGELFF. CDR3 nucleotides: TGCGCCAGCAGCCTAGCGGCCACCGGGGAGCTGTTTTTT.

CDR3 protein: CASSYGTSGYEQYF. DNA for the CDR3: TGTGCCAGCAGCTACGGGACTAGTGGCTACGAGCAGTACTTC. This chain connects TRBV4-2 to TRBJ2-7, with 8 bases identical to TRBD2. V shed 5 bases, J shed 3 bases, and the junction held 6 bases outside the gene matches. From germline, CDR1 is LGHNA and CDR2 YNFKEQ. The length of the CDR3 is 14 residues.

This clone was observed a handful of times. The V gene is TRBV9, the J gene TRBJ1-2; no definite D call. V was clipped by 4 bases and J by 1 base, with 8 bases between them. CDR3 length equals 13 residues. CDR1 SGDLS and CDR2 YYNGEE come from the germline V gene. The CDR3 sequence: CASSLDGNYGYTF. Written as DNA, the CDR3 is TGTGCCAGCAGCCTGGACGGTAACTATGGCTACACCTTC.

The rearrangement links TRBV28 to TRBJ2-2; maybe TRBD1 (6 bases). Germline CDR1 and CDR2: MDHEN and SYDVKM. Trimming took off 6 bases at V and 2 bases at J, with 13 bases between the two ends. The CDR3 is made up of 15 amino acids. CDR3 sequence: CASRGAGLNTGELFF. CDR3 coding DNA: TGTGCCAGCAGGGGGGCAGGGCTTAACACCGGGGAGCTGTTTTTT.

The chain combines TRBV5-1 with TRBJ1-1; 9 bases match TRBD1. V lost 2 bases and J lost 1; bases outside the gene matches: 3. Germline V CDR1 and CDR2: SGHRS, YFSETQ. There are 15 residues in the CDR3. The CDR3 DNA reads TGCGCCAGCAGCTTATCGGGACAGGGGAACACTGAAGCTTTCTTT. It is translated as CASSLSGQGNTEAFF.